The entry below describes one TCR beta chain. The antigen is undetermined. This sample stems from a study of PD-1 blockade in classical Hodgkin lymphoma. Findings and limits, study-wide: Those achieving complete response showed baseline diversity like newly diagnosed patients.

This CDR3 contains 18 residues. Assay: immunoSEQ multiplex PCR; the TCRdb copy retains only in-frame clones and omits some. The sample contains around 96,000 clones, approximately 88% of which appear only once. Each of the patients experienced relapse following autologous stem cell transplantation, and their brentuximab vedotin exposure differed. This sequence joins TRBV21-1 and TRBJ2-5; the D segment call TRBD1 is taken from the table without a DNA check. TRBV21-1 is shown as a pseudogene. This clonotype was sampled from a human donor with classical Hodgkin lymphoma. The input for sequencing was peripheral blood mononuclear cells (PBMCs), taken at baseline. CDR3 coding DNA: TGTGCCAGCACCCTCGACCCCTATAAGGAGAGGACACAAGAGACCCAGTACTTC. Its protein product is CASTLDPYKERTQETQYF.